This T cell receptor beta chain was found in a study of blood T cell repertoires in COVID-19 (dated by TCRdb to the early 2020s). Turning to the overall study: Collaborator samples came from the United States, Italy and Spain and covered acute and convalescent phases of COVID-19. The prospective study material was composed of cDNA or gDNA derived from T cells, B-cell-depleted T cells, or PBMCs. Subjects who had been exposed to COVID-19, were actively infected with it, or had recovered from it provided the deeply sampled blood TCRbeta repertoires that made up the dataset. Where HLA class I and class II types were available, the types were taken from metadata supplied by the sample provider, not from assay-based typing. Nearly every sample came with metadata listing a de-identified subject ID, COVID-19 status, age in years and sex. The repertoires were released in a freely available public database meant as a resource for research on the immune response to SARS-CoV-2. The samples were drawn from the first 160 participants of the ongoing ImmuneRACE study and from 950 to 1,500 subjects provided by 6 global collaborators.

Taken from cysteine to phenylalanine, the CDR3 has 16 residues. Kept here is only the CDR3 DNA, which spans 48 bases and is read in frame from base 1. Germline trimming: 1 base from V, 10 bases from J; junction bases outside gene matches: 11. Per the germline V gene (reference sequence), LGHDT is the CDR1 and YNNKEL is the CDR2. With regard to this clone: Its antigen is unknown. The input lacks base qualities; no much larger clone sits a single base away.

TCRbeta CDR3 regions were amplified from genomic DNA using the immunoSEQ Assay, a bias-controlled multiplex PCR. The study's own analysis went as follows. The number of nucleated cells in each sample was estimated from the amplification of reference gene primers within the assay. To quantify the absolute abundance of each unique TCRbeta CDR3 rearrangement, sequence reads were collapsed and filtered. For each sample, productive Simpson clonality was calculated as the square root of Simpson's diversity index across productive rearrangements. Drawn from immuneACCESS, this table holds only the in-frame rearrangements with V and J called that TCRdb kept. Clones are partly lost; checked studies trace under half to an unresolved V gene and leave the rest unexplained. That table gives V, J and clone size, and the DNA gave D and trimming. Across this sample there are around 140,000 clones, with 70% to 90% seen only once. The top ten constitute around 26% of the sample.

Collaborating institutions collected whole blood in K2EDTA tubes following their own protocols. For TCRbeta analysis, collaborator samples were shipped as frozen whole blood, as isolated PBMCs, or as DNA extracted from either sample type. Results the study describes overall, beyond this receptor: How much clinical and demographic metadata was included differed by source and by participant, and the metadata was provided uncurated.

The origin of this receptor is a human donor in a cohort sampled during active COVID-19. The V and J genes are TRBV3-1 (or the pseudogene TRBV3-2) and TRBJ1-4; 8 central nucleotides agree with TRBD1. Sample: peripheral blood. CDR3 region: CASSQVGLGQEGKLFF. The sequence in DNA is TGTGCCAGCAGCCAAGTGGGGCTGGGACAGGAGGGAAAACTGTTTTTT.